The present entry profiles one T cell receptor beta chain with its context. The data belong to a study of OX40 agonist ivuxolimab in advanced cancers. The CDR3 spans 13 residues. V was clipped by 7 bases and J by 0 bases, with 9 bases between them. Looked up from germline, CDR1 is GTSNPN and CDR2 is SVGIG (reference sequence). Here immunoSEQ multiplex PCR was the method, and the copy in TCRdb shows in-frame clones only, minus some. This table holds 85,000 to 130,000 clones, 90% found once. People who had autoimmune disease history or systemic immunosuppression were excluded. The specimen was CD4+ or CD8+ T cells sorted from blood, collected in a trial of the OX40 agonist ivuxolimab. V gene TRBV30 combines with J gene TRBJ1-4; TRBD1 might be the D (5 bases). The TCR originated in an adult with an advanced solid tumor such as melanoma, head and neck, liver or kidney cancer. CDR3 amino acids: CALETATNEKLFF. The CDR3 nucleotides read TGTGCCTTGGAGACAGCAACTAATGAAAAACTGTTTTTT.